The T cell receptor (beta chain) under discussion was sequenced for a study of blood T cell repertoires in COVID-19. The repertoire was sequenced with immunoSEQ multiplex PCR; TCRdb's copy has only in-frame clones and lacks some. The sample holds hundreds of thousands of clones, roughly 89% seen once. This clone showed up just once. The CDR3 sequence is 15 residues long. Germline assignment: CDR1 SGHRS and CDR2 YFSETQ. Trimming took 4 bases from V and 6 from J; bases not matched to a gene: 8. Sequenced: peripheral blood. The TCR originated in a man aged 40-49 years with acute or convalescent COVID-19. The chain joins TRBV5-1 to TRBJ2-1; 9 nucleotides match TRBD1. In DNA, the CDR3 is TGCGCCAGCAGCGAGATGACAGGGGGTGGCAATGAGCAGTTCTTC. This codes for CASSEMTGGGNEQFF.